This T cell receptor beta chain was sequenced in a study of regulatory T cells in long-lasting Graves disease. The CDR3 is 15 amino acids. Germline assignment: CDR1 SEHNR and CDR2 FQNEAQ (reference sequence). Trimming shortened V by 6 bases and J by 2 bases, and 17 bases separated the two germline ends. Time point denoted: persistent/refractory GD, antithyroid drugs over 5 years with positive TRAb. TCR sequences were obtained from RNA taken from PBMCs. Construction of the TCR beta libraries employed iRepertoire HTBI primers in conjunction with Arm-PCR of CDR3 regions. TCRdb ran MiXCR on the multiplex PCR reads and lists one entry per CDR3 protein. This sample has 400,000 to 500,000 distinct CDR3 sequences; approximately 21% occur once, and the top ten carry over 6%.

The sequenced sample was peripheral blood mononuclear cells (PBMCs), obtained when the disease was refractory, from a patient treated with antithyroid drugs. The chain links TRBV7-9 to TRBJ2-7; the D is unclear. This TCR came from a female donor with Graves disease. The CDR3 nucleotides are TGTGCCAGCAGTCTAAGGGATGAACTTACCTACGAGCAGTACTTC. It translates to CASSLRDELTYEQYF.